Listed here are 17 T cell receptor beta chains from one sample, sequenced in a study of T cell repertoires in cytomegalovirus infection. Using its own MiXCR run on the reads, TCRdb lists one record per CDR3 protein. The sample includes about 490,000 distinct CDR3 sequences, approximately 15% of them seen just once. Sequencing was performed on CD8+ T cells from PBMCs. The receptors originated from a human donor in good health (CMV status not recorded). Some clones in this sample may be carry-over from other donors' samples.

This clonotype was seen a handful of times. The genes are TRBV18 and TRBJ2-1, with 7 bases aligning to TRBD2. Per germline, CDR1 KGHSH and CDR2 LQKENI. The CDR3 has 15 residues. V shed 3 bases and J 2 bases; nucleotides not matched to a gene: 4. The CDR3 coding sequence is TGTGCCAGCTCACCGGGGGGGTTTGCCTACAATGAGCAGTTCTTC. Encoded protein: CASSPGGFAYNEQFF.

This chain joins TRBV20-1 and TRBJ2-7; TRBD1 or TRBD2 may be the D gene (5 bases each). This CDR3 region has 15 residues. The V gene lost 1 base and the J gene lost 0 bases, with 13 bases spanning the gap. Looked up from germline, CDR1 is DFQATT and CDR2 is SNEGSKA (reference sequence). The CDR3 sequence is CSARGPGRHSYEQYF. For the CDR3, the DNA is TGCAGTGCTAGAGGTCCGGGACGGCACTCCTACGAGCAGTACTTC.

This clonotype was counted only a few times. CDR3 amino acids: CASSLQTSSLYEQYF. DNA for the CDR3: TGCGCCAGCAGCCTCCAGACTAGCTCCCTCTACGAGCAGTACTTC. The V call is TRBV5-1, the J call TRBJ2-7; 7 nucleotides match TRBD2. Losses at the gene ends were 4 bases for V and 3 bases for J; bases not matched to a gene: 10. Germline V gives CDR1 SGHRS, CDR2 YFSETQ. This CDR3 spans 15 amino acids. Based on the CDR3 plus reference TRBV5-1 and TRBJ2-7, the full variable domain is KAGVTQTPRYLIKTRGQQVTLSCSPISGHRSVSWYQQTPGQGLQFLFEYFSETQRNKGNFPGRFSGRQFSNSRSEMNVSTLELGDSALYLCASSLQTSSLYEQYFGPGTRLTVT.

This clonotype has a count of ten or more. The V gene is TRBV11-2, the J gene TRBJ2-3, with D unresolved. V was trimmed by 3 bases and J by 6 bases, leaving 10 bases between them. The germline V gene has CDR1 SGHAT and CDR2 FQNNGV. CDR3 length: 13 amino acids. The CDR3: CASSLEMTDTQYF. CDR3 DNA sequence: TGTGCCAGCAGCTTGGAGATGACGGATACGCAGTATTTT.

CDR3 residues: CSVEDRGSSYEQYF. The CDR3 DNA follows: TGCAGCGTTGAAGATCGCGGGAGCTCCTACGAGCAGTACTTC. V and J are TRBV29-1 and TRBJ2-7; 7 positions agree with TRBD2. Unmatched junction bases numbered 2, after V lost 0 bases and J lost 0 bases. The length of the CDR3 is 14 residues. CDR1 and CDR2 (germline): SQVTM, ANQGSEA.

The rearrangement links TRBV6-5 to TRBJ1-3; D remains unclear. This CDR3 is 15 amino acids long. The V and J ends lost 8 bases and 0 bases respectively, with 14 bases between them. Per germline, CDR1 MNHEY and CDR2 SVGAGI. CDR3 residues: CASVMSAHSGNTIYF. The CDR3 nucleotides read TGTGCCAGCGTAATGAGCGCACACTCTGGAAACACCATATATTTT.

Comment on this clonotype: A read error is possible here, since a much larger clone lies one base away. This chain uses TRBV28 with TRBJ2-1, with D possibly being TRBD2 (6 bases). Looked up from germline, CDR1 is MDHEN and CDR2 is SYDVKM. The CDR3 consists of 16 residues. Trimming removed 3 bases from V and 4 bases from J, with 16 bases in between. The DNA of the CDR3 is TGTGCCAGCAGTTTCCCGGTCCTGGGACTTTACAATGAGCAGTTCTTC. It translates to CASSFPVLGLYNEQFF.

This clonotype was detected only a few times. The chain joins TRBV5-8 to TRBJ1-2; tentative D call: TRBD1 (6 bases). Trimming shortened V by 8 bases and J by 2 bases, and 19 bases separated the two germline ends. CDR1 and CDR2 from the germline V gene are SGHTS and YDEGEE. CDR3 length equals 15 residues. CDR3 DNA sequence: TGTGCCAGTGAGTTCGAGGACAGCTTCAACTATGGCTACACCTTC. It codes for CASEFEDSFNYGYTF. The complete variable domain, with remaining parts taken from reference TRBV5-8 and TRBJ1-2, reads EAGVTQSPTHLIKTRGQQATLRCSPISGHTSVYWYQQALGLGLQFLLWYDEGEERNRGNFPPRFSGRQFPNYSSELNVNALELEDSALYLCASEFEDSFNYGYTFGSGTRLTVV.

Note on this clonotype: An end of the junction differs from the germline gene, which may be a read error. CDR3 in amino acids: CVSSPPGTNEKLFF. The DNA of the CDR3 is TGTGTCAGCAGCCCCCCCGGGACTAATGAAAAACTGTTTTTT. V and J are TRBV7-9 and TRBJ1-4, with unresolved D. CDR3 length: 14 residues. The V gene's germline CDR1 is SEHNR and CDR2 FQNEAQ (reference sequence).

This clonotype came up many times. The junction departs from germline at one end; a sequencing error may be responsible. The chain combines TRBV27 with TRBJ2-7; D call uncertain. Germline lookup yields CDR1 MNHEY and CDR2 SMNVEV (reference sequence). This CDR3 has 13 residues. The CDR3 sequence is CASSLGLFYEQYF. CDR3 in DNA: TGCGCCAGCAGCTTAGGGCTGTTCTACGAGCAGTACTTC.

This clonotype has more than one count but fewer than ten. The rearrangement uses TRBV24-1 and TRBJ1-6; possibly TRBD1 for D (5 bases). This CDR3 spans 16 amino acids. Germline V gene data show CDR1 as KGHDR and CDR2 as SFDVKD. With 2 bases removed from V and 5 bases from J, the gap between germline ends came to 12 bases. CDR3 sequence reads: CATSDSARGDNSPLHF. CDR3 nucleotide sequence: TGTGCCACCAGTGATTCAGCGCGGGGGGATAATTCACCCCTCCACTTT.

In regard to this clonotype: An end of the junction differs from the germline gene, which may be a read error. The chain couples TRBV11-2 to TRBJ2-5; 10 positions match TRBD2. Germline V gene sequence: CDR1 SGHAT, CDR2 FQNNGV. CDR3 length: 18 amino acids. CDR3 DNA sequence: TGTGCCGGCAGCTTAGGGAGGCGAGTAGCGGGAGGTAGAGAGTCCAAGTACTTC. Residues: CAGSLGRRVAGGRESKYF. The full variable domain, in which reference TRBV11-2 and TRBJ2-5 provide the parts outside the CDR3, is EAGVAQSPRYKIIEKRQSVAFWCNPISGHATLYWYQQILGQGPKLLIQFQNNGVVDDSQLPKDRFSAERLKGVDSTLKIQPAKLEDSAVYLCAGSLGRRVAGGRESKYFGPGTRLLVL.

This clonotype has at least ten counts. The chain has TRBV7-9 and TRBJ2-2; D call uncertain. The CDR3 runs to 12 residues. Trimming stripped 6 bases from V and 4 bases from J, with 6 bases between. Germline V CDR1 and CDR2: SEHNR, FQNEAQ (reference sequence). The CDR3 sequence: CASSRSTGELFF. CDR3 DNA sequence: TGTGCCAGCAGTCGTAGCACCGGGGAGCTGTTTTTT.

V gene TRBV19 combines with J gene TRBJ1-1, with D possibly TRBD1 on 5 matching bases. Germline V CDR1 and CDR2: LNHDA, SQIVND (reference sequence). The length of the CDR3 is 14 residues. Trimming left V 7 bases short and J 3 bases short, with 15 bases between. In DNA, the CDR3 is TGTGCCAGTAAAAGGAACCCGGGGGACACTGAAGCTTTCTTT. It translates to CASKRNPGDTEAFF.

DNA for the CDR3: TGTGCCAGCAGCGGGACAGGGGCAATCTCTGGAAACACCATATATTTT. Its protein product is CASSGTGAISGNTIYF. V usage is TRBV7-9 and J usage is TRBJ1-3; TRBD1 aligns across 10 bases. Unmatched junction bases numbered 4, after V lost 5 bases and J lost 0 bases. The V gene's germline CDR1 is SEHNR and CDR2 FQNEAQ (reference sequence). CDR3 length: 16 amino acids. Drawing the rest from reference TRBV7-9 and TRBJ1-3, the complete variable domain is DTGVSQNPRHKITKRGQNVTFRCDPISEHNRLYWYRQTLGQGPEFLTYFQNEAQLEKSRLLSDRFSAERPKGSFSTLEIQRTEQGDSAMYLCASSGTGAISGNTIYFGEGSWLTVV.

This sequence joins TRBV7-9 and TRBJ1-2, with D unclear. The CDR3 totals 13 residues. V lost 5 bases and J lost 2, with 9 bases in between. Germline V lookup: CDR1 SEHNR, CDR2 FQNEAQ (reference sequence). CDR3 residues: CASSPDSNYGYTF. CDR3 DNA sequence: TGTGCCAGCAGCCCGGACTCCAACTATGGCTACACCTTC.

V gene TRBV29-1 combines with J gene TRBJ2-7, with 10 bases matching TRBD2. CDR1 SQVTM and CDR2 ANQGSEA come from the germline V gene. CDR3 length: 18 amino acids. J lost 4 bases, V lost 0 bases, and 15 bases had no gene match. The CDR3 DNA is TGCAGCGTTGAAGATCGGTATCGAGCGGGAGGGCCCGGGTACGAGCAGTACTTC. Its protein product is CSVEDRYRAGGPGYEQYF.